Below are 28 T cell receptor beta chains sequenced from a single sample in a study of shared clonotypes between healthy human individuals. Terminally differentiated effector memory CD45RA+ cells were excluded from the naive CD8 cells, which were CD45RO-negative and positively selected for CCR7. The data were produced by immunoSEQ multiplex PCR, yet TCRdb's version contains in-frame clones alone and is incomplete. The sample lists about 2.1 million clones; just over 90% were seen once. Sequenced material: naive CD8+ T cells from PBMCs. The source of these receptors is a young man in good health. Some clones in this sample may be carry-over from other donors' samples.

On this clone itself: This sample includes further DNA sequences coding for the same CDR3. The chain recombines TRBV7-9 with TRBJ1-2; 9 bases fit TRBD1. This CDR3 comprises 13 residues. CDR1 and CDR2 (germline): SEHNR, FQNEAQ (reference sequence). After removal of 5 bases from V and 8 bases from J, the junction contained 6 bases not matched to a gene. CDR3 nucleotide sequence: TGTGCCAGCAGCCCCGGGACAGGGTTGGGCTACACCTTC. Encoded protein: CASSPGTGLGYTF. The full variable domain, with the rest looked up from reference TRBV7-9 and TRBJ1-2, is DTGVSQNPRHKITKRGQNVTFRCDPISEHNRLYWYRQTLGQGPEFLTYFQNEAQLEKSRLLSDRFSAERPKGSFSTLEIQRTEQGDSAMYLCASSPGTGLGYTFGSGTRLTVV.

The chain uses TRBV4-3 and TRBJ1-3, with D unresolved. The CDR3 sequence is 16 residues long. The germline CDR1 and CDR2 sequences are LGHNA and YSLEER. The ends were cut back, 0 bases at V and 0 bases at J, with 9 bases in the middle. As DNA, the CDR3 is TGCGCCAGCAGCCAAGATTTGGCTTCCTCTGGAAACACCATATATTTT. This encodes CASSQDLASSGNTIYF.

The gene calls are TRBV2 and TRBJ2-1; possibly TRBD1 for D (6 bases). Trimming removed 6 bases from V and 4 bases from J, with 16 bases in between. CDR1 is SNHLY and CDR2 is FYNNEI in the germline V gene. This CDR3 region has 15 residues. DNA of the CDR3: TGTGCCAGCAGGCCGGGACACAGAGTTTACAATGAGCAGTTCTTC. It yields the protein CASRPGHRVYNEQFF.

The V and J genes are TRBV28 and TRBJ2-5, with 8 bases lining up with TRBD1. The CDR3 contains 15 residues. V shed 3 bases and J 5 bases; nucleotides not matched to a gene: 8. The germline V gene encodes CDR1 MDHEN and CDR2 SYDVKM. The chain's CDR3 is CASSFVQGAGETQYF. The CDR3 DNA reads TGTGCCAGCAGTTTTGTCCAGGGGGCTGGGGAGACCCAGTACTTC. The entire variable domain, with the rest obtained from reference TRBV28 and TRBJ2-5, is as follows: DVKVTQSSRYLVKRTGEKVFLECVQDMDHENMFWYRQDPGLGLRLIYFSYDVKMKEKGDIPEGYSVSREKKERFSLILESASTNQTSMYLCASSFVQGAGETQYFGPGTRLLVL.

This sequence joins TRBV7-7 and TRBJ2-1, with 7 bases fitting TRBD2. The CDR3 is 16 residues long. Germline V lookup: CDR1 SSHAT, CDR2 FNYEAQ (reference sequence). V was clipped by 4 bases and J by 6 bases; unmatched bases: 12. In DNA form, the CDR3 reads TGTGCCAGCAGCTCCAGGGATGGGGGGGACCCCAATGAGCAGTTCTTC. Protein: CASSSRDGGDPNEQFF.

The rearrangement links TRBV7-9 to TRBJ2-7; perhaps TRBD1 as D (6 bases). V was trimmed by 1 base and J by 5 bases, leaving 27 bases between them. This CDR3 contains 19 residues. Looked up from germline, CDR1 is SEHNR and CDR2 is FQNEAQ (reference sequence). CDR3 in amino acids: CASSLDYRDPPTSDHEQYF. CDR3 DNA: TGTGCCAGCAGCTTAGATTACAGGGACCCCCCTACCTCCGACCACGAGCAGTACTTC.

This chain joins TRBV28 and TRBJ2-3, with D unresolved. The CDR3 extends over 12 amino acids. From germline, CDR1 is MDHEN and CDR2 SYDVKM. V was shortened by 3 bases and J by 4 bases, with 5 bases between the two germline ends. CDR3 protein: CASSFYPDTQYF. The CDR3 nucleotides are TGTGCCAGCAGTTTCTACCCAGATACGCAGTATTTT.

This rearrangement joins TRBV28 to TRBJ1-2, with a weak D call TRBD1 (6 bases). The V end was cut by 5 bases, the J end by 0 bases, with 22 bases between. This CDR3 comprises 18 residues. In germline, CDR1 is MDHEN, CDR2 SYDVKM. CDR3 sequence reads: CASSTHREGGPSNYGYTF. CDR3 nucleotide sequence: TGTGCCAGCAGTACCCACCGCGAGGGGGGCCCTTCTAACTATGGCTACACCTTC.

The rearrangement links TRBV4-1 to TRBJ2-2, with D unresolved. The ends were cut back, 1 base at V and 8 bases at J, with 11 bases in the middle. This CDR3 has 14 residues. Germline CDR1 MGHRA, CDR2 YSYEKL. The CDR3 DNA follows: TGCGCCAGCAGCCAAGTACGGTTCGCGGGGGAGCTGTTTTTT. Amino acids: CASSQVRFAGELFF.

This sequence joins TRBV7-2 and TRBJ2-1; 7 nucleotides align to TRBD2. The CDR3 is made up of 15 amino acids. With 8 bases clipped from V and 4 bases from J, the junction kept 11 bases outside the gene matches. From germline, CDR1 is SGHTA and CDR2 FQGNSA. CDR3 nucleotides: TGTGCCAGCCCCGAACAATGGGGGGGTTACAATGAGCAGTTCTTC. Its protein product is CASPEQWGGYNEQFF.

This chain links TRBV28 with TRBJ1-4, with D maybe TRBD1 (6 bases). The germline V gene has CDR1 MDHEN and CDR2 SYDVKM. With 5 bases removed from V and 6 bases from J, the gap between germline ends came to 13 bases. CDR3 length: 14 residues. CDR3 nucleotides: TGTGCCAGCAGTCCCCCGGGGGGCGATGAAAAACTGTTTTTT. Residues: CASSPPGGDEKLFF.

Regarding this clone: This sample includes further DNA sequences coding for the same CDR3. V and J are TRBV4-1 and TRBJ2-7, with D perhaps TRBD1 (5 bases). CDR1 and CDR2 from the germline V gene are MGHRA and YSYEKL. The CDR3 spans 14 residues. V lost 1 base, J lost 0 bases, and 7 bases lay in between. The CDR3, as DNA: TGCGCCAGCAGCCAAGGGGGCGTCTCCTACGAGCAGTACTTC. Residues: CASSQGGVSYEQYF.

This clone was detected once. The chain is built from TRBV15 and TRBJ2-7; possibly TRBD1 for D (6 bases). Germline values: CDR1 LNHNV, CDR2 YYDKDF (reference sequence). This CDR3 region has 16 residues. The V and J ends lost 3 bases and 0 bases respectively, with 15 bases between them. CDR3 sequence: CATSSNSARGSYEQYF. DNA of the CDR3: TGTGCCACCAGCAGTAATTCCGCCAGGGGCTCCTACGAGCAGTACTTC. Filled out from reference TRBV15 and TRBJ2-7, the complete variable domain reads DAMVIQNPRYQVTQFGKPVTLSCSQTLNHNVMYWYQQKSSQAPKLLFHYYDKDFNNEADTPDNFQSRRPNTSFCFLDIRSPGLGDTAMYLCATSSNSARGSYEQYFGPGTRLTVT.

The CDR3 sequence: CASSLTLAPSEQYF. Written as DNA, the CDR3 is TGTGCCAGCAGCTTAACTCTCGCCCCCTCCGAGCAGTACTTC. The V gene is TRBV7-9, the J gene TRBJ2-7; no definite D call. Germline values: CDR1 SEHNR, CDR2 FQNEAQ (reference sequence). Trimming cost V 2 bases and J 6 bases, with 14 bases left between them. The CDR3 covers 14 residues.

The chain is built from TRBV11-2 and TRBJ1-1; D is ambiguous. Germline V CDR1 and CDR2: SGHAT, FQNNGV. Between the trimmed V and J ends, which lost 2 bases and 11 bases, there was a span of 9 bases. The CDR3 has 11 residues. CDR3 nucleotides: TGTGCCAGCAGCTTATCCCATGGGGCTTTCTTT. Amino acids: CASSLSHGAFF.

V gene TRBV19 combines with J gene TRBJ2-2; tentatively, D is TRBD2 (5 bases). The CDR3 is 12 amino acids. The germline V gene encodes CDR1 LNHDA and CDR2 SQIVND (reference sequence). V was trimmed by 9 bases and J by 4 bases, leaving 9 bases between them. This CDR3 reads CASGVGTGELFF. The CDR3 DNA follows: TGTGCCAGCGGGGTGGGCACCGGGGAGCTGTTTTTT.

CDR3 in amino acids: CASSQDGWEQYF. The CDR3, as DNA: TGCGCCAGCAGCCAGGACGGCTGGGAGCAGTACTTC. The chain couples TRBV4-1 to TRBJ2-7; D gene uncertain. Germline values: CDR1 MGHRA, CDR2 YSYEKL. There are 12 residues in the CDR3. Trimming left V 3 bases short and J 7 bases short, with 10 bases between.

V usage is TRBV4-2 and J usage is TRBJ2-7, with 11 bases identical to TRBD2. The germline V gene encodes CDR1 LGHNA and CDR2 YNFKEQ. After removal of 0 bases from V and 4 bases from J, the junction contained 2 bases not matched to a gene. The CDR3 has 15 residues. In nucleotides, the CDR3 is TGTGCCAGCAGCCAAGAGACTAGCGGGAAATACGAGCAGTACTTC. Amino acid sequence: CASSQETSGKYEQYF.

The chain links TRBV12-5 to TRBJ1-1; no reliable D call. Trimming took off 1 base at V and 7 bases at J, with 19 bases between the two ends. CDR3 length: 16 amino acids. Germline V gene lookup returns CDR1 LGHNT and CDR2 FRNRAP. CDR3 nucleotides: TGTGCTAGTGGTTTGGAGGTTCACAGCCTAACCAGTGAAGCTTTCTTT. Encoded protein: CASGLEVHSLTSEAFF.

The V gene is TRBV19, the J gene TRBJ2-2, with a tentative D call TRBD2 (5 bases). From germline, CDR1 is LNHDA and CDR2 SQIVND (reference sequence). This CDR3 region has 12 residues. Trimming shortened V by 9 bases and J by 7 bases, and 12 bases separated the two germline ends. The CDR3 is CASRLGIGELFF. The CDR3 DNA reads as TGTGCCAGCCGGCTCGGGATCGGGGAGCTGTTTTTT. Using reference TRBV19 and TRBJ2-2 for the parts outside the CDR3, the full variable domain is DGGITQSPKYLFRKEGQNVTLSCEQNLNHDAMYWYRQDPGQGLRLIYYSQIVNDFQKGDIAEGYSVSREKKESFPLTVTSAQKNPTAFYLCASRLGIGELFFGEGSRLTVL.

The chain uses TRBV27 and TRBJ2-1; 9 bases map to TRBD2. The germline CDR1 and CDR2 sequences are MNHEY and SMNVEV (reference sequence). The CDR3 is made up of 15 amino acids. The V gene end was trimmed by 10 bases and the J gene end by 1 base; junction bases not matched to a gene: 8. The CDR3 loop reads CATLTSGNSYNEQFF. The CDR3, as DNA: TGTGCCACCCTGACTAGCGGCAATTCCTACAATGAGCAGTTCTTC.

This rearrangement joins TRBV23-1 to TRBJ2-7; D is possibly TRBD1 or TRBD2 (5 bases each). TRBV23-1 falls under the ORF class, with uncertain function. Trimming stripped 0 bases from V and 4 bases from J, with 22 bases between. This CDR3 is built from 18 residues. The CDR3 bases are TGCGCCAGCAGTCAATCAGGGGACCAATCTGATTGGGGATACGAGCAGTACTTC. It encodes CASSQSGDQSDWGYEQYF.

The CDR3 nucleotides are TGTGCCAGCAGCCAACCGGGACAGGGGGCCTACAATGAGCAGTTCTTC. Protein sequence: CASSQPGQGAYNEQFF. This chain connects TRBV11-2 to TRBJ2-1; TRBD1 aligns across 11 bases. With 5 bases clipped from V and 2 bases from J, the junction kept 5 bases outside the gene matches. The CDR3 loop spans 16 amino acids. Looked up from germline, CDR1 is SGHAT and CDR2 is FQNNGV.

The chain uses TRBV7-9 and TRBJ2-1, with TRBD2 matching 7 bases. V was pared by 4 bases and J by 0 bases, with 6 bases of the junction left unmatched. CDR1 and CDR2 (germline): SEHNR, FQNEAQ (reference sequence). This CDR3 is built from 16 residues. CDR3 amino acids: CASSSTSLPSYNEQFF. The DNA for the CDR3 is TGTGCCAGCAGCTCGACTAGCTTGCCCTCCTACAATGAGCAGTTCTTC.

The chain has TRBV5-1 and TRBJ2-1; TRBD2 matches 7 bases. Per germline, CDR1 SGHRS and CDR2 YFSETQ. The CDR3 is 15 amino acids. The V and J ends lost 2 bases and 6 bases, in that order; junction bases with no gene match: 8. The CDR3 sequence: CASSFQAGPANEQFF. As DNA, the CDR3 is TGCGCCAGCAGCTTCCAAGCGGGACCCGCCAATGAGCAGTTCTTC. The complete variable domain, with remaining parts taken from reference TRBV5-1 and TRBJ2-1, reads KAGVTQTPRYLIKTRGQQVTLSCSPISGHRSVSWYQQTPGQGLQFLFEYFSETQRNKGNFPGRFSGRQFSNSRSEMNVSTLELGDSALYLCASSFQAGPANEQFFGPGTRLTVL.

This clone was picked up one time. The chain has TRBV5-5 and TRBJ1-1; D perhaps matches TRBD1 (5 bases). This CDR3 contains 15 residues. V lost 1 base and J 0 bases, leaving 10 bases between the germline ends. CDR1 and CDR2 from the germline V gene are SGHKS and YYEKEE (reference sequence). The CDR3 DNA reads TGTGCCAGCAGCTTGTCTACGGGACTGAACACTGAAGCTTTCTTT. This codes for CASSLSTGLNTEAFF. The full variable domain, in which reference TRBV5-5 and TRBJ1-1 provide the parts outside the CDR3, is DAGVTQSPTHLIKTRGQQVTLRCSPISGHKSVSWYQQVLGQGPQFIFQYYEKEERGRGNFPDRFSARQFPNYSSELNVNALLLGDSALYLCASSLSTGLNTEAFFGQGTRLTVV.

The V call is TRBV28, the J call TRBJ2-7, with 9 bases matching TRBD1. This CDR3 region has 17 residues. Germline V gene lookup returns CDR1 MDHEN and CDR2 SYDVKM. V trimming: 3 bases; J trimming: 3 bases; junction bases outside the gene matches: 12. The CDR3 here is CASSLALTGGWGYEQYF. In DNA, the CDR3 is TGTGCCAGCAGTTTGGCCCTCACAGGGGGCTGGGGCTACGAGCAGTACTTC.

V is TRBV27 and J is TRBJ1-4; perhaps TRBD1 as D (6 bases). Germline V gene sequence: CDR1 MNHEY, CDR2 SMNVEV (reference sequence). This CDR3 spans 16 amino acids. V lost 8 bases and J lost 0, with 16 bases in between. The CDR3 reads CASGSRTATTNEKLFF. The CDR3 bases are TGTGCCAGCGGGTCACGGACAGCGACAACTAATGAAAAACTGTTTTTT.